This T cell receptor beta chain came from a study of T cell responses to AZD1222 COVID-19 vaccine. Study-level information: Second doses at about 4 or about 12 weeks were pooled.

On this clone: Its antigen is undetermined.

General study points: Donors were largely white British and mainly female; clonal diversity was possibly underestimated.

Repertoires were generated with immunoSEQ multiplex PCR, while TCRdb's copy carries only in-frame clones and drops some. The table lists about 140,000 clones, more than 75% of them singletons. Germline-derived CDR1 and CDR2 are SGHAT and FQNNGV. V was clipped by 6 bases and J by 0 bases, with 11 bases between them. The CDR3 is 15 amino acids. The receptor's source is an adult in good health. The chain links TRBV11-2 to TRBJ2-2; D may match TRBD1 or TRBD2 (6 bases each). The material sequenced was peripheral blood, taken on day 0 of AZD1222 vaccination. CDR3 residues: CASRTGASNTGELFF. The DNA of the CDR3 is TGTGCCAGCAGAACGGGGGCCTCGAACACCGGGGAGCTGTTTTTT.